Below are 22 T cell receptor beta chains sequenced from a single sample in a study of blood T cell repertoires in COVID-19. Sequenced by immunoSEQ multiplex PCR; TCRdb stores in-frame clones only, minus some. The sample lists some 200,000 clones; around 82% were seen once. The sequenced material came from peripheral blood. These receptor sequences come from a human donor in a cohort sampled during active COVID-19.

V and J are TRBV2 and TRBJ1-2, with TRBD1 matching over 8 bases. J gave up 4 bases and V 6 bases, and 4 bases lay outside the gene matches. This CDR3 has 13 residues. CDR1 is SNHLY, CDR2 FYNNEI, per germline. The CDR3 sequence is CASRGQGGYGYTF. The CDR3 region has the DNA TGTGCCAGCAGAGGACAGGGTGGCTATGGCTACACCTTC.

This clone was seen a handful of times. The chain is built from TRBV15 and TRBJ1-1, with a weak D call TRBD1 (5 bases). The V gene's germline CDR1 is LNHNV and CDR2 YYDKDF (reference sequence). Trimming removed 4 bases at V and 4 bases at J, with 13 bases between. This CDR3 region has 14 residues. This CDR3 is CATSIPRTITEAFF. The CDR3, as DNA: TGTGCCACCAGCATACCTCGGACAATCACTGAAGCTTTCTTT.

This clone came up a few times. For the CDR3, the DNA is TGTGCCAGCTCACCACGAGCCAGGGGAAGTTCACCCCTCCACTTT. As protein: CASSPRARGSSPLHF. The V and J genes are TRBV18 and TRBJ1-6, with a tentative D call TRBD1 (6 bases). This CDR3 contains 15 residues. Trimming left V 1 base short and J 9 bases short, with 13 bases between. Germline V gives CDR1 KGHSH, CDR2 LQKENI.

This clone turned up a few times. The chain links TRBV3-1 (or the pseudogene TRBV3-2) to TRBJ2-7; 9 bases fit TRBD1. This CDR3 contains 15 residues. Trimming at V came to 0 bases and at J to 3 bases, leaving 3 bases not matched to a gene. Per germline, CDR1 LGHDT and CDR2 YNNKEL (reference sequence). The CDR3 reads CASSQDGTGIYEQYF. In DNA, the CDR3 is TGTGCCAGCAGCCAAGATGGGACAGGGATCTACGAGCAGTACTTC.

The chain uses TRBV6-5 and TRBJ2-3; no reliable D call. The length of the CDR3 is 13 residues. In germline, CDR1 is MNHEY, CDR2 SVGAGI. V dropped 5 bases and J dropped 2 bases, with 8 bases sitting between them. CDR3 residues: CASSTPATDTQYF. The DNA of the CDR3 is TGTGCCAGCAGTACTCCCGCCACAGATACGCAGTATTTT.

The gene calls are TRBV12-3 or TRBV12-4 and TRBJ2-5; TRBD2 is a possible D gene (6 bases). V lost 8 bases to trimming and J lost 3 bases, with 13 bases between them. CDR3 length: 13 residues. DNA for the CDR3: TGTGCCAGCCGCCAAGGGAGGAAAGAGACCCAGTACTTC. The encoded protein is CASRQGRKETQYF.

This clone was picked up one time. The chain couples TRBV9 to TRBJ2-5; D gene unclear. Germline CDR1 and CDR2: SGDLS and YYNGEE. Trimming took 0 bases from V and 1 from J, leaving 7 bases between them. The CDR3 runs 14 residues. The CDR3: CASSVAGIQETQYF. DNA for the CDR3: TGTGCCAGCAGCGTAGCTGGCATCCAAGAGACCCAGTACTTC.

The rearrangement links TRBV2 to TRBJ1-4; no clear D gene. Germline V gives CDR1 SNHLY, CDR2 FYNNEI. The CDR3 sequence is 14 residues long. V was trimmed by 3 bases and J by 8 bases, leaving 13 bases between them. The CDR3: CASSEASWREKLFF. DNA of the CDR3: TGTGCCAGCAGTGAGGCAAGCTGGCGGGAAAAACTGTTTTTT.

V usage is TRBV28 and J usage is TRBJ2-4; TRBD2 agrees at 10 bases. Germline lookup yields CDR1 MDHEN and CDR2 SYDVKM. V trimming: 3 bases; J trimming: 10 bases; junction bases outside the gene matches: 3. CDR3 length: 13 amino acids. CDR3: CASSLTSGLIQYF. The CDR3 nucleotides are TGTGCCAGCAGTTTGACTAGCGGGCTAATTCAGTACTTC.

Note on this clone: Other DNA sequences in this sample translate to the same CDR3. The chain links TRBV18 to TRBJ2-7, with 8 bases aligning to TRBD1. The J segment lost 3 bases and the V segment lost 3 bases, leaving 4 bases of the junction unmatched. CDR3 length: 14 amino acids. Germline V CDR1 and CDR2: KGHSH, LQKENI. The CDR3 loop is CASSPRQGSYEQYF. For the CDR3, the DNA is TGTGCCAGCTCACCCCGACAGGGGAGCTACGAGCAGTACTTC.

The chain employs TRBV28 and TRBJ1-4; unclear D gene. CDR3 length: 13 amino acids. Trimming shortened V by 3 bases and J by 8 bases, and 10 bases separated the two germline ends. Germline V gene sequence: CDR1 MDHEN, CDR2 SYDVKM. CDR3 nucleotide sequence: TGTGCCAGCAGTTTTTCCGGGGAAGAAAAACTGTTTTTT. Translated: CASSFSGEEKLFF.

Only a few counts were recorded for this clone. The chain recombines TRBV4-1 with TRBJ2-1; 10 bases are a match to TRBD1. CDR1 is MGHRA and CDR2 is YSYEKL in the germline V gene. V shed 3 bases, J shed 3 bases, and the junction held 8 bases outside the gene matches. This CDR3 spans 17 amino acids. CDR3 sequence: CASSHFQGQGSYNEQFF. The CDR3 nucleotides are TGCGCCAGCAGCCATTTTCAGGGACAGGGGAGCTACAATGAGCAGTTCTTC.

This sequence joins TRBV7-2 and TRBJ2-7, with D possibly matching TRBD2 (6 bases). CDR1 and CDR2 (germline): SGHTA, FQGNSA. The V and J ends lost 3 bases and 7 bases respectively, with 16 bases between them. The CDR3 is made up of 14 amino acids. This CDR3 reads CASSFAPGAREQYF. The CDR3 DNA reads TGTGCCAGCAGCTTCGCCCCGGGAGCAAGAGAGCAGTACTTC.

This clone was found a few times. The identical CDR3 is also encoded by other nucleotide sequences in the sample. The rearrangement uses TRBV28 and TRBJ1-1; D is perhaps TRBD1 (5 bases). The germline V and J ends were trimmed by 6 bases and 0 bases, with 14 bases remaining between them. The CDR3 spans 15 residues. Germline assignment: CDR1 MDHEN and CDR2 SYDVKM. CDR3 loop: CASSQGQGMNTEAFF. The CDR3 DNA is TGTGCCAGCAGCCAAGGGCAGGGAATGAACACTGAAGCTTTCTTT. Full variable domain (missing parts from reference TRBV28 and TRBJ1-1): DVKVTQSSRYLVKRTGEKVFLECVQDMDHENMFWYRQDPGLGLRLIYFSYDVKMKEKGDIPEGYSVSREKKERFSLILESASTNQTSMYLCASSQGQGMNTEAFFGQGTRLTVV.

The J gene is TRBJ1-1, the V gene TRBV2; D ambiguous. CDR3 length: 14 residues. Germline CDR1 reads SNHLY; CDR2 reads FYNNEI. Trimming took 5 bases from V and 1 from J, leaving 11 bases between them. The CDR3 protein is CASSPGVANTEAFF. CDR3 DNA: TGTGCCAGCAGTCCTGGAGTAGCGAACACTGAAGCTTTCTTT.

The V call is TRBV3-1 (or the pseudogene TRBV3-2), the J call TRBJ2-5, with no clear D. Germline CDR1 and CDR2: LGHDT and YNNKEL (reference sequence). Between the trimmed V and J ends, which lost 0 bases and 5 bases, there was a span of 16 bases. This CDR3 is built from 16 residues. In DNA, the CDR3 is TGTGCCAGCAGCCAAGAATCCCCCCGGGTCGGGGAGACCCAGTACTTC. The encoded protein is CASSQESPRVGETQYF.

The V call is TRBV19, the J call TRBJ2-2, with D unresolved. Trimming removed 5 bases from V and 0 bases from J, with 7 bases in between. The CDR3 consists of 14 residues. Looked up from germline, CDR1 is LNHDA and CDR2 is SQIVND (reference sequence). This CDR3 is CASSPRTNTGELFF. DNA for the CDR3: TGTGCCAGTAGTCCGCGGACGAACACCGGGGAGCTGTTTTTT.

The rearrangement links TRBV11-2 to TRBJ2-2; 8 nucleotides align to TRBD2. Germline V gives CDR1 SGHAT, CDR2 FQNNGV. With V trimmed by 1 base and J by 4 bases, 8 bases remained unmatched. The CDR3 length is 17 residues. CDR3 residues: CASSLGGSSGATGELFF. The DNA for the CDR3 is TGTGCCAGCAGCTTAGGGGGTAGTAGCGGGGCCACCGGGGAGCTGTTTTTT.

This clone has only a few counts. In nucleotides, the CDR3 is TGTGCCAGCAGCCTATGGACAGGGAACACCGGGGAGCTGTTTTTT. It encodes CASSLWTGNTGELFF. The chain couples TRBV7-2 to TRBJ2-2; 7 bases are a match to TRBD1. Germline lookup yields CDR1 SGHTA and CDR2 FQGNSA. Trimming cost V 5 bases and J 1 base; bases outside gene matches: 4. The CDR3 extends over 15 amino acids. The variable domain in full, with the rest retrieved from reference TRBV7-2 and TRBJ2-2, is GAGVSQSPSNKVTEKGKDVELRCDPISGHTALYWYRQSLGQGLEFLIYFQGNSAPDKSGLPSDRFSAERTGGSVSTLTIQRTQQEDSAVYLCASSLWTGNTGELFFGEGSRLTVL.

This clone was picked up many times. V gene TRBV19 combines with J gene TRBJ2-1; a possible D gene is TRBD2 (5 bases). There are 11 residues in the CDR3. Germline V CDR1 and CDR2: LNHDA, SQIVND (reference sequence). V was shortened by 6 bases and J by 10 bases, with 10 bases between the two germline ends. CDR3 sequence: CASSSGYEQFF. CDR3 DNA: TGTGCCAGTAGCTCGGGGTACGAGCAGTTCTTC.

This chain uses TRBV5-1 with TRBJ2-3, with 7 positions matching TRBD2. Trimming cost V 2 bases and J 4 bases; bases outside gene matches: 10. The CDR3 runs to 16 residues. In germline, CDR1 is SGHRS, CDR2 YFSETQ. The chain's CDR3 is CASSLTGGRGSDTQYF. The CDR3, as DNA: TGCGCCAGCAGCTTAACTGGCGGGAGAGGTTCAGATACGCAGTATTTT.

J is TRBJ1-2 and V is TRBV28; 10 bases align to TRBD1. CDR3 size: 13 residues. Losses at the gene ends were 2 bases for V and 9 bases for J; bases not matched to a gene: 3. From germline, CDR1 is MDHEN and CDR2 SYDVKM. The CDR3 DNA reads TGTGCCAGCAGTTTAGACAGGGGGCTGAGCTACACCTTC. The encoded protein is CASSLDRGLSYTF.